The 23 T cell receptor beta chains presented below share a single source sample, sequenced in a study of cytomegalovirus exposure and HLA in healthy donors. Amplification used 60 Vbeta primers and 13 Jbeta primers. Some clones are missing from TCRdb's copy, which holds only in-frame ones; the method was immunoSEQ multiplex PCR. The sample has about 130,000 clones, around 82% seen once. Input material: PBMCs. Every receptor here comes from a man aged 40-50 years in good health and CMV-seronegative.

V and J are TRBV27 and TRBJ1-2, with 8 bases aligning to TRBD1. Germline V gene lookup returns CDR1 MNHEY and CDR2 SMNVEV (reference sequence). Trimming took 4 bases from V and 4 from J; bases not matched to a gene: 14. CDR3 length: 17 amino acids. The CDR3 DNA follows: TGTGCCAGCAGTTCCCCAAGGGGGACAGGACCCTCCTATGGCTACACCTTC. It encodes CASSSPRGTGPSYGYTF.

The chain recombines TRBV4-1 with TRBJ2-6, with unresolved D. Deletions cut 4 bases from V and 0 bases from J, with 19 bases between. Germline CDR1 reads MGHRA; CDR2 reads YSYEKL. CDR3 length: 19 residues. CDR3 coding DNA: TGCGCCAGCAGCCCCCTTCGAAGCGCCGCGCTCTCTGGGGCCAACGTCCTGACTTTC. Translated: CASSPLRSAALSGANVLTF.

This clone was detected only a few times. The chain combines TRBV6-1 with TRBJ2-2; a weak D match, TRBD1 (5 bases). This CDR3 contains 14 residues. Deletions cut 4 bases from V and 5 bases from J, with 11 bases between. Germline V gene lookup returns CDR1 MNHNS and CDR2 SASEGT. The CDR3 reads CASSAMPGTGELFF. DNA of the CDR3: TGTGCCAGCAGTGCCATGCCAGGGACCGGGGAGCTGTTTTTT.

The chain has TRBV5-1 and TRBJ2-5; weak D call: TRBD1 (5 bases). TRBJ2-7 explains the end of the DNA better; the J call may be wrong. This CDR3 contains 14 residues. The V gene's germline CDR1 is SGHRS and CDR2 YFSETQ. The DNA for the CDR3 is TGCGCCAGCAGCCCTAGTGCAGGGCTTTACGAGCAGTACTTC. Translation gives CASSPSAGLYEQYF.

This clone has just one count. This chain uses TRBV9 with TRBJ2-1; tentative D call: TRBD1 (7 bases). The CDR3 loop spans 15 amino acids. V gave up 4 bases and J gave up 8 bases, with 19 bases separating them. From germline, CDR1 is SGDLS and CDR2 YYNGEE. The CDR3, as DNA: TGTGCCAGCAGCCCAGGAGGGGGCTACACCGATGAGCAGTTCTTC. Its translation: CASSPGGGYTDEQFF.

The CDR3 DNA reads TGTGCCAGTAGTATTTCGGGGTGGTCTGAAGCTTTCTTT. Amino acids: CASSISGWSEAFF. V and J are TRBV19 and TRBJ1-1, with D uncertain. Germline CDR1 LNHDA, CDR2 SQIVND (reference sequence). Trimming removed 3 bases at V and 6 bases at J, with 11 bases between. The CDR3 is made up of 13 amino acids.

The V and J genes are TRBV6-5 and TRBJ1-3, with 8 bases matching TRBD1. J lost 7 bases, V lost 4 bases, and 6 bases had no gene match. This CDR3 comprises 14 residues. CDR1 and CDR2 (germline): MNHEY, SVGAGI. This CDR3 is CASSSGQGVNTIYF. CDR3 in DNA: TGTGCCAGCAGTTCTGGACAGGGCGTGAACACCATATATTTT.

The chain is built from TRBV6-6 and TRBJ2-2; TRBD1 is a possible D gene (8 bases). V lost 6 bases and J 6 bases, leaving 17 bases between the germline ends. CDR3 length: 15 amino acids. Germline CDR1 is MNHNY and CDR2 is SVGAGI (reference sequence). The CDR3, as DNA: TGTGCCAGCAGACAGGGGGGGGCCCCGCCCGGGGAGCTGTTTTTT. Amino acids: CASRQGGAPPGELFF.

The chain links TRBV13 to TRBJ1-2; 7 bases fit TRBD1. This CDR3 is built from 16 residues. The V segment lost 4 bases and the J segment 2 bases; nucleotides outside the gene matches: 10. Germline lookup yields CDR1 PRHDT and CDR2 FYEKMQ (reference sequence). The CDR3 bases are TGTGCCAGCAGCTCCTACCTGGACAGGACGAACTATGGCTACACCTTC. This encodes CASSSYLDRTNYGYTF.

This chain links TRBV9 with TRBJ2-2; D gene ambiguous. V lost 0 bases and J lost 0, with 6 bases in between. Germline CDR1 and CDR2: SGDLS and YYNGEE. CDR3 length: 15 amino acids. CDR3 amino acids: CASSVGRSNTGELFF. In nucleotides, the CDR3 is TGTGCCAGCAGCGTAGGCCGGTCGAACACCGGGGAGCTGTTTTTT.

V gene TRBV10-3 combines with J gene TRBJ2-1, with D tentatively TRBD2 (5 bases). CDR3 length equals 13 residues. The germline V gene has CDR1 ENHRY and CDR2 SYGVKD. The germline V and J ends were trimmed by 6 bases and 2 bases, with 8 bases remaining between them. The CDR3 DNA is TGTGCCATCAGGGAGGCGCCCTACAATGAGCAGTTCTTC. This encodes CAIREAPYNEQFF.

This clone has a single count. The rearrangement links TRBV27 to TRBJ1-1; D is uncertain. CDR3 length: 13 amino acids. V was cut by 0 bases and J by 3 bases, with 5 bases left in between. Germline CDR1 and CDR2: MNHEY and SMNVEV (reference sequence). Here the CDR3 DNA reads TGTGCCAGCAGTTTATCCGGGGACACTGAAGCTTTCTTT. It specifies CASSLSGDTEAFF.

This rearrangement joins TRBV19 to TRBJ1-5; a possible D gene is TRBD1 (6 bases). Germline assignment: CDR1 LNHDA and CDR2 SQIVND (reference sequence). V was trimmed by 6 bases and J by 5 bases, leaving 14 bases between them. This CDR3 spans 14 amino acids. The CDR3 protein is CASRLTGTDQPQHF. In DNA, the CDR3 is TGTGCCAGTAGGTTAACAGGGACCGATCAGCCCCAGCATTTT.

This clone was recorded once. The chain employs TRBV11-2 and TRBJ2-7, with D maybe TRBD1 (6 bases). Trimming removed 3 bases at V and 0 bases at J, with 9 bases between. Germline CDR1 SGHAT, CDR2 FQNNGV. The CDR3 totals 14 residues. CDR3 residues: CASSFGQTSYEQYF. The CDR3 nucleotides are TGTGCCAGCAGCTTCGGACAGACCTCCTACGAGCAGTACTTC.

The table lists this clone with a few counts. The chain couples TRBV1 to TRBJ1-6. TRBV1 is given as a pseudogene. CDR3 length: 17 residues. The CDR3 loop reads CTSSQVGDGGVDSPLHF. CDR3 in DNA: TGCACCAGCAGCCAAGTAGGGGATGGGGGGGTAGACTCACCCCTCCACTTT.

The chain carries TRBV30 and TRBJ2-7, with D unresolved. V lost 3 bases and J 3 bases, leaving 9 bases between the germline ends. This CDR3 has 12 amino acids. The V gene's germline CDR1 is GTSNPN and CDR2 SVGIG (reference sequence). CDR3: CAWSPSSYEQYF. In DNA, the CDR3 is TGTGCCTGGAGCCCTTCGAGCTACGAGCAGTACTTC.

The chain links TRBV5-8 to TRBJ2-1; a weak D match, TRBD2 (5 bases). From germline, CDR1 is SGHTS and CDR2 YDEGEE. V lost 4 bases to trimming and J lost 2 bases, with 13 bases between them. The length of the CDR3 is 15 residues. The CDR3 bases are TGTGCCAGCAGCCCAAACGGGGTGCCCTACAATGAGCAGTTCTTC. Translation: CASSPNGVPYNEQFF. Looking up the rest from reference TRBV5-8 and TRBJ2-1 gives the full variable domain: EAGVTQSPTHLIKTRGQQATLRCSPISGHTSVYWYQQALGLGLQFLLWYDEGEERNRGNFPPRFSGRQFPNYSSELNVNALELEDSALYLCASSPNGVPYNEQFFGPGTRLTVL.

The chain couples TRBV5-1 to TRBJ2-7; 11 bases agree with TRBD1. V lost 4 bases, J lost 3 bases, and 9 bases stayed unmatched. The V gene's germline CDR1 is SGHRS and CDR2 YFSETQ. The CDR3 is made up of 16 amino acids. In nucleotides, the CDR3 is TGCGCCAGCAGCGCGGGACAGGGGGTGAGTTACTACGAGCAGTACTTC. It is translated as CASSAGQGVSYYEQYF.

This clone was observed a few times. The genes are TRBV15 and TRBJ1-1; 8 nucleotides match TRBD1. CDR1 and CDR2 (germline): LNHNV, YYDKDF (reference sequence). This CDR3 contains 15 residues. With 3 bases clipped from V and 7 bases from J, the junction kept 10 bases outside the gene matches. The CDR3 loop is CATSRGQTGTGEAFF. Here the CDR3 DNA reads TGTGCCACCAGCAGGGGACAGACAGGGACAGGTGAAGCTTTCTTT.

The rearrangement uses TRBV6-5 and TRBJ2-1; 7 bases fit TRBD1. The J segment lost 6 bases and the V segment lost 7 bases, leaving 6 bases of the junction unmatched. Germline CDR1 MNHEY, CDR2 SVGAGI. The CDR3 sequence is 13 residues long. CDR3 sequence (DNA): TGTGCCAGCACCCGGGCAGGGGGCAATGAGCAGTTCTTC. This translates into CASTRAGGNEQFF.

The V call is TRBV7-2, the J call TRBJ2-3; no definite D call. V was cut by 2 bases and J by 6 bases, with 6 bases left in between. The CDR3 is 12 amino acids. Looked up from germline, CDR1 is SGHTA and CDR2 is FQGNSA. The CDR3 sequence is CASSLSSDTQYF. The CDR3 DNA follows: TGTGCCAGCAGCTTATCCTCTGATACGCAGTATTTT.

The chain links TRBV7-2 to TRBJ2-2; tentative D call: TRBD2 (6 bases). This CDR3 region has 17 residues. Looked up from germline, CDR1 is SGHTA and CDR2 is FQGNSA. V shed 2 bases and J shed 0 bases, with 13 bases lying between them. This CDR3 reads CASSLPGTPTNTGELFF. CDR3 in DNA: TGTGCCAGCAGCTTACCCGGGACTCCAACGAACACCGGGGAGCTGTTTTTT.

CDR3 nucleotide sequence: TGTGCCAGCCGTGGAGCCGGGGAGCTGTTTTTT. It specifies CASRGAGELFF. V and J are TRBV5-4 and TRBJ2-2; D ambiguous. The CDR3 is made up of 11 amino acids. CDR1 and CDR2 (germline): SGHNT, YYREEE (reference sequence). Trimming pared 7 bases from V and 6 bases from J, leaving 7 bases between. The full variable domain, rest sourced from reference TRBV5-4 and TRBJ2-2, is ETGVTQSPTHLIKTRGQQVTLRCSSQSGHNTVSWYQQALGQGPQFIFQYYREEENGRGNFPPRFSGLQFPNYSSELNVNALELDDSALYLCASRGAGELFFGEGSRLTVL.